This TCR beta chain was captured in a study of blood T cell repertoires in COVID-19. At the level of the study: Acute and convalescent COVID-19 specimens originated in the United States, Italy and Spain. PBMCs, B-cell-depleted T cells, or T cells provided the cDNA or gDNA that made up the material.

In germline, CDR1 is SGHDN, CDR2 FVKESK. Trimming took off 4 bases at V and 8 bases at J, with 14 bases between the two ends. This CDR3 region has 13 residues. Authors' analysis steps: By means of reference gene primer amplification, nucleated cell counts were estimated. Profiled with immunoSEQ multiplex PCR; TCRdb holds only in-frame clones, not every one. From that table come the V and J calls and clone size; the DNA was used to work out D and trimming. The sample records more than 150,000 clones, about 90% being singletons. The sequence came from a man aged 35 to 55 with active or convalescent COVID-19. Sequenced material: peripheral blood. The rearrangement joins TRBV14 to TRBJ1-1; D is uncertain. CDR3 in amino acids: CASSPIESVEAFF. CDR3 DNA: TGTGCCAGCAGCCCGATTGAGTCGGTAGAAGCTTTCTTT.